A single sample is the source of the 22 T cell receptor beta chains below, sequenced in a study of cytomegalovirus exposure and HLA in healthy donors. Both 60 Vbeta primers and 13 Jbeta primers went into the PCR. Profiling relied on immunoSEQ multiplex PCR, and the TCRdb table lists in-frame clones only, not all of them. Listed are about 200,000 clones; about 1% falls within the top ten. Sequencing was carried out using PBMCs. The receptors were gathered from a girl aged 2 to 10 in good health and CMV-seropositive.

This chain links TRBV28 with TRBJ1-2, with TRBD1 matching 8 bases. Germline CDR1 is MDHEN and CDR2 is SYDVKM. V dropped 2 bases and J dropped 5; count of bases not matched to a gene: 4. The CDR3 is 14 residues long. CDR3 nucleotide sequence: TGTGCCAGCAGTTTAAACCGGGACAGGTATGGCTACACCTTC. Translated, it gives CASSLNRDRYGYTF.

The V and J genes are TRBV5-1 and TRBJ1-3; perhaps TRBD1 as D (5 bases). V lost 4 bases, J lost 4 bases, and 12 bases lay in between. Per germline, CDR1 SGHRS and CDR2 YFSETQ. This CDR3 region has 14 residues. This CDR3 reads CASSGGDPGNTIYF. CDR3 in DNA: TGCGCCAGCAGCGGGGGGGATCCCGGAAACACCATATATTTT.

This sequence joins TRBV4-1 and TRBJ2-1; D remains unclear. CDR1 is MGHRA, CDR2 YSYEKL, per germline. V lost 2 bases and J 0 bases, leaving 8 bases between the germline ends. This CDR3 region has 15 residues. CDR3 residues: CASSQLLSSYNEQFF. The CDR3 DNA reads TGCGCCAGCAGCCAACTATTAAGCTCCTACAATGAGCAGTTCTTC.

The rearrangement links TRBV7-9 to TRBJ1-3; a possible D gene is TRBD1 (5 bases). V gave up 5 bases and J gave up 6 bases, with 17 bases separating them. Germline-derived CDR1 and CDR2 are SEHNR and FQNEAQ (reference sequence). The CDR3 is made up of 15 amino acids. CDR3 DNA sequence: TGTGCCAGCAGCCTAGGTAGTGCAGGGCCAAACACCATATATTTT. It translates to CASSLGSAGPNTIYF. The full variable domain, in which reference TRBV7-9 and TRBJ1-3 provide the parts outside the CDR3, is DTGVSQNPRHKITKRGQNVTFRCDPISEHNRLYWYRQTLGQGPEFLTYFQNEAQLEKSRLLSDRFSAERPKGSFSTLEIQRTEQGDSAMYLCASSLGSAGPNTIYFGEGSWLTVV.

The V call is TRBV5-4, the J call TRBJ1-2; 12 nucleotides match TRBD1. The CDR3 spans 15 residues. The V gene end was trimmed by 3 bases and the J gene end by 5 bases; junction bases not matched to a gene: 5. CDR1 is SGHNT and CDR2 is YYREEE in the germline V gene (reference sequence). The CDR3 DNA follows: TGTGCCAGCAGCTGGGACAGGGGGCGCGGGTATGGCTACACCTTC. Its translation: CASSWDRGRGYGYTF.

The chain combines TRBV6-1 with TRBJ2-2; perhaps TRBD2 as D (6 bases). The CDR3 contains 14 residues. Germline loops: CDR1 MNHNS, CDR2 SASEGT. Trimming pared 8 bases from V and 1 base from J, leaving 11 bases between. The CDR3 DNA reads TGTGCCAGCTACACGGGAGTGAACACCGGGGAGCTGTTTTTT. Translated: CASYTGVNTGELFF.

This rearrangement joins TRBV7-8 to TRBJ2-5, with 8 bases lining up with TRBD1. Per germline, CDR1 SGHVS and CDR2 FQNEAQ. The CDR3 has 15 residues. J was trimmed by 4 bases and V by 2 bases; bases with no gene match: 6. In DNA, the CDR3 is TGTGCCAGCAGCTTACCCGGACAGGGAAGAGAGACCCAGTACTTC. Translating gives CASSLPGQGRETQYF.

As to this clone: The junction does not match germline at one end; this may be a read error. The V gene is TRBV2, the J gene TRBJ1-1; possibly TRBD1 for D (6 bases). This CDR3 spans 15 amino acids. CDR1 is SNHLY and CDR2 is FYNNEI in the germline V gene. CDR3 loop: CAGRNRVTGNTEAFF. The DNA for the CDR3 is TGTGCCGGCAGGAACAGGGTGACCGGGAACACTGAAGCTTTCTTT.

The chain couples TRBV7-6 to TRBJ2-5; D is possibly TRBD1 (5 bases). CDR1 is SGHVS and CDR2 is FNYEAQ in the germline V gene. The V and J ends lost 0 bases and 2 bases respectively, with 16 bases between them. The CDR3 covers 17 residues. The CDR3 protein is CASSLAGATSLQETQYF. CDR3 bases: TGTGCCAGCAGCTTAGCTGGGGCCACCTCCCTACAAGAGACCCAGTACTTC.

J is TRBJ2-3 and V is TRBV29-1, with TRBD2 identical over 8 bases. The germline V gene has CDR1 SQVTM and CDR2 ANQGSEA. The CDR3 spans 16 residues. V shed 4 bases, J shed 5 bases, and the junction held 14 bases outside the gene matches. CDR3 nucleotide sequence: TGCAGCGTTGGGGCCAGCGGGAGCAGTTTGATAGATACGCAGTATTTT. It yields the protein CSVGASGSSLIDTQYF.

CDR3 protein: CASSRQGDEKLFF. The DNA of the CDR3 is TGTGCCAGTAGTCGTCAGGGTGATGAAAAACTGTTTTTT. The rearrangement joins TRBV19 to TRBJ1-4; tentative D call: TRBD1 (5 bases). In germline, CDR1 is LNHDA, CDR2 SQIVND (reference sequence). The ends were cut back, 5 bases at V and 6 bases at J, with 10 bases in the middle. The CDR3 spans 13 residues.

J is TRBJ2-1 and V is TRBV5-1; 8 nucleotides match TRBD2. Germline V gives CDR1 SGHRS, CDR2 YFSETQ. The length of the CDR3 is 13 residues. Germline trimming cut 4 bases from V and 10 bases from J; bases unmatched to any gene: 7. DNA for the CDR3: TGCGCCAGCAGCCCACCGACTAGCGTGGAGCAGTTCTTC. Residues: CASSPPTSVEQFF.

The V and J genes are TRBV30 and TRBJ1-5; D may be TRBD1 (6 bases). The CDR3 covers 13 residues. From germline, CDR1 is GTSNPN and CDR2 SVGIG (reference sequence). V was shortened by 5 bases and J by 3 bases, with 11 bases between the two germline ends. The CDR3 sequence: CAWGGQYNQPQHF. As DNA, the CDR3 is TGTGCCTGGGGTGGACAGTACAATCAGCCCCAGCATTTT.

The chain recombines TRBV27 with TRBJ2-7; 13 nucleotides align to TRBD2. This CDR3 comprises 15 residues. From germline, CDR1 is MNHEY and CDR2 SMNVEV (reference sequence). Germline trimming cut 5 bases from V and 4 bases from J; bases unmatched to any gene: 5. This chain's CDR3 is CASSLRTSGSYEQYF. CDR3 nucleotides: TGTGCCAGCAGTCTCCGGACTAGCGGGAGTTACGAGCAGTACTTC.

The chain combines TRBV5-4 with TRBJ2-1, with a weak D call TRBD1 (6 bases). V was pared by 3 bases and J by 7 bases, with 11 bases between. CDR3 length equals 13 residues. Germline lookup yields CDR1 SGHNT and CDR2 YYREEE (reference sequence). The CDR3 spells CASSSQGGNEQFF. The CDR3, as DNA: TGTGCCAGCAGCTCCCAAGGGGGTAATGAGCAGTTCTTC.

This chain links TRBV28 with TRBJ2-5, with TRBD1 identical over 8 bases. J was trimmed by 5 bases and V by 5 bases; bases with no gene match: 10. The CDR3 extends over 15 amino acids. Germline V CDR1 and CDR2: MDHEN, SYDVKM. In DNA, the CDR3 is TGTGCCAGCAGTCCGAATGGACAGGGAAGGGAGACCCAGTACTTC. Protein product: CASSPNGQGRETQYF.

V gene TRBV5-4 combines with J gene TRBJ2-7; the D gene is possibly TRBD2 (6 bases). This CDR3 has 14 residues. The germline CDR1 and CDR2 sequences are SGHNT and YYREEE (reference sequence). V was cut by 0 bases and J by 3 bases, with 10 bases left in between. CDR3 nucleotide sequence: TGTGCCAGCAGCTTGGGGGACTCAATCTACGAGCAGTACTTC. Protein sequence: CASSLGDSIYEQYF.

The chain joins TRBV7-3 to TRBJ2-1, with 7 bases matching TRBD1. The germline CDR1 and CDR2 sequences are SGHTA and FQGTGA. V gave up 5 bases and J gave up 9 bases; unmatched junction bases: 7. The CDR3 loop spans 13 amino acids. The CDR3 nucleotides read TGTGCCAGCAGCCCGACAGGGATTCCTGAGCAGTTCTTC. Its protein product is CASSPTGIPEQFF.

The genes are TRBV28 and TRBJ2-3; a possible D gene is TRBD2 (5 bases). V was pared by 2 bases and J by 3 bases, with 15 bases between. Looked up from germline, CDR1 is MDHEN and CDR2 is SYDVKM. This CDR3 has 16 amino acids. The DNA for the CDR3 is TGTGCCAGCAGTTTACGGTCTAGCTCCCCGACAGATACGCAGTATTTT. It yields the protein CASSLRSSSPTDTQYF.

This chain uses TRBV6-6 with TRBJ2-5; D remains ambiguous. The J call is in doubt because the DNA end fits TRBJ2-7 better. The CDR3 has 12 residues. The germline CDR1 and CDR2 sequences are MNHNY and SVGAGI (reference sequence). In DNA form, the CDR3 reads TGTGCCAGCAGTACTCCCTCCTACGAGCAGTACTTC. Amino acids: CASSTPSYEQYF.

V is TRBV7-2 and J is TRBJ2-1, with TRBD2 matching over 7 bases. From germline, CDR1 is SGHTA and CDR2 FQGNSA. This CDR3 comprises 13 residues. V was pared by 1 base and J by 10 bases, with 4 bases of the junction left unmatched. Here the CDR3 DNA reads TGTGCCAGCAGCTTAGGTTGGCGGGGGGAGCAGTTCTTC. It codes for CASSLGWRGEQFF. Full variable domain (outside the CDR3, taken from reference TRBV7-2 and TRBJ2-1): GAGVSQSPSNKVTEKGKDVELRCDPISGHTALYWYRQSLGQGLEFLIYFQGNSAPDKSGLPSDRFSAERTGGSVSTLTIQRTQQEDSAVYLCASSLGWRGEQFFGPGTRLTVL.

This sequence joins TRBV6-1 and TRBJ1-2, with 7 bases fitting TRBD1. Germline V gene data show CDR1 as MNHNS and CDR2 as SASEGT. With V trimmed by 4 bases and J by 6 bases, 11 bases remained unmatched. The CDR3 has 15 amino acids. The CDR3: CASSAPPPRGNGYTF. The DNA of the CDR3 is TGTGCCAGCAGTGCCCCGCCCCCCAGGGGGAATGGCTACACCTTC.